The following is a TCR beta chain sequence with its context. This record belongs to a study of blood T cell repertoires in COVID-19. At the level of the study: Italy, Spain and the United States were the sources of the convalescent and acute COVID-19 samples.

The repertoire was sequenced with immunoSEQ multiplex PCR; TCRdb's copy has only in-frame clones and lacks some. Of around 150,000 clones in the sample, 80% to 90% were seen once. In germline, CDR1 is SGHTA, CDR2 FQGNSA. This CDR3 comprises 14 residues. V shed 1 base and J shed 3 bases, with 10 bases lying between them. This receptor was obtained from a man in his fifties with active COVID-19. The V and J genes are TRBV7-2 and TRBJ2-7, with a possible D match to TRBD1 (6 bases). The sequencing sample was made of peripheral blood. CDR3 protein: CASSLGGRDYEQYF. As DNA, the CDR3 is TGTGCCAGCAGCTTAGGGGGGCGAGACTACGAGCAGTACTTC.